Below are 17 T cell receptor beta chains sequenced from a single sample in a study of blood T cell repertoires in COVID-19. Measured with immunoSEQ multiplex PCR; TCRdb has only the in-frame clones, and not every one. The repertoire holds roughly 200,000 clones, with about 93% as singletons. The sequenced sample was peripheral blood. These receptor sequences come from a man aged 25 to 40 with COVID-19, enrolled during active disease.

The chain combines TRBV10-1 with TRBJ1-5; D is unclear. V was trimmed by 3 bases and J by 3 bases, leaving 15 bases between them. The length of the CDR3 is 16 residues. Germline assignment: CDR1 WNHNN and CDR2 SYGVQD (reference sequence). CDR3: CASSDNRDISNQPQHF. CDR3 nucleotides: TGCGCCAGCAGTGATAACAGAGACATTTCCAATCAGCCCCAGCATTTT.

The chain's CDR3 is CASSESQGLVSEAFF. The CDR3 DNA sequence: TGTGCCAGCAGTGAATCTCAGGGTCTGGTCTCTGAAGCTTTCTTT. This chain joins TRBV6-1 and TRBJ1-1; the D gene is possibly TRBD1 (5 bases). This CDR3 is 15 amino acids long. The germline CDR1 and CDR2 sequences are MNHNS and SASEGT. The V end was cut by 2 bases, the J end by 6 bases, with 16 bases between.

The V call is TRBV5-4, the J call TRBJ2-7; 9 positions match TRBD2. Per germline, CDR1 SGHNT and CDR2 YYREEE (reference sequence). V lost 4 bases to trimming and J lost 2 bases; unmatched junction nucleotides: 7. This CDR3 comprises 15 residues. CDR3 in amino acids: CASSPLSGGTYEQYF. The CDR3 nucleotides read TGTGCCAGCAGCCCTCTCAGCGGGGGGACCTACGAGCAGTACTTC.

This clone was picked up a small number of times. The chain joins TRBV20-1 to TRBJ1-1; D is undetermined. The germline gives CDR1 DFQATT, CDR2 SNEGSKA (reference sequence). The CDR3 sequence is 11 residues long. Trimming took 2 bases from V and 7 from J, leaving 8 bases between them. CDR3 DNA: TGCAGTGCTAGACTGAGGAATGAAGCTTTCTTT. Amino acids: CSARLRNEAFF.

CDR3 protein: CAISESSQRMDNEQFF. CDR3 coding DNA: TGTGCCATCAGTGAGTCGAGCCAAAGAATGGACAATGAGCAGTTCTTC. This chain uses TRBV10-3 with TRBJ2-1; D unresolved. V was pared by 0 bases and J by 5 bases, with 14 bases between. Germline V CDR1 and CDR2: ENHRY, SYGVKD. The CDR3 spans 16 residues.

The J gene is TRBJ2-5, the V gene TRBV6-2 or TRBV6-3, with D unresolved. V was pared by 0 bases and J by 5 bases, with 13 bases between. CDR1 MNHEY and CDR2 SVGEGT come from the germline V gene. The CDR3 spans 15 residues. In nucleotides, the CDR3 is TGTGCCAGCAGTTACTCGACCGAAGGCGGCGAGACCCAGTACTTC. Translating gives CASSYSTEGGETQYF.

This sequence joins TRBV9 and TRBJ1-2, with D possibly matching TRBD1 (5 bases). Germline V CDR1 and CDR2: SGDLS, YYNGEE. V lost 0 bases, J lost 8 bases, and 14 bases lay in between. This CDR3 comprises 14 residues. CDR3 sequence: CASSVEGVGVGYTF. The CDR3 region has the DNA TGTGCCAGCAGCGTAGAAGGGGTAGGGGTCGGCTACACCTTC.

The chain recombines TRBV10-1 with TRBJ2-7; D is unclear. The CDR3 runs 13 residues. Germline V lookup: CDR1 WNHNN, CDR2 SYGVQD (reference sequence). Between the trimmed V and J ends, which lost 3 bases and 1 base, there was a span of 7 bases. The CDR3 is CASSDGLSYEQYF. CDR3 nucleotides: TGCGCCAGCAGTGACGGTCTATCCTACGAGCAGTACTTC.

The chain carries TRBV30 and TRBJ1-2; weak D call: TRBD1 (6 bases). This CDR3 is 15 amino acids long. Germline CDR1 is GTSNPN and CDR2 is SVGIG (reference sequence). V was cut by 2 bases and J by 0 bases, with 13 bases left in between. The CDR3, as DNA: TGTGCCTGGAGTATGGGGGCCGATCCTAACTATGGCTACACCTTC. This gives the protein CAWSMGADPNYGYTF.

The chain combines TRBV6-2 or TRBV6-3 with TRBJ1-5, with 7 bases lining up with TRBD1. The V segment lost 0 bases and the J segment 3 bases; nucleotides outside the gene matches: 8. The CDR3 is made up of 17 amino acids. Germline loops: CDR1 MNHEY, CDR2 SVGEGT. CDR3 sequence (DNA): TGTGCCAGCAGTTACTCGACAATAGGGGGCATCAATCAGCCCCAGCATTTT. The encoded protein is CASSYSTIGGINQPQHF.

The J gene is TRBJ1-3, the V gene TRBV10-1; tentatively, D is TRBD1 (6 bases). There are 17 residues in the CDR3. Germline assignment: CDR1 WNHNN and CDR2 SYGVQD (reference sequence). Trimming stripped 11 bases from V and 0 bases from J, with 23 bases between. The CDR3 protein is CAGRDIPLQYSGNTIYF. The CDR3 DNA reads as TGCGCCGGCCGGGACATTCCCCTCCAATACTCTGGAAACACCATATATTTT.

The chain has TRBV4-1 and TRBJ2-2; D remains unclear. This CDR3 has 18 residues. V was pared by 4 bases and J by 6 bases, with 24 bases between. Germline CDR1 reads MGHRA; CDR2 reads YSYEKL. The CDR3 bases are TGCGCCAGCAGCCTCCCCGGCGCGGCACCTACATGGTCCGGGGAGCTGTTTTTT. This codes for CASSLPGAAPTWSGELFF.

V is TRBV12-3 or TRBV12-4 and J is TRBJ2-1; tentative D call: TRBD2 (5 bases). V gave up 5 bases and J gave up 7 bases, with 9 bases separating them. This CDR3 contains 12 residues. The CDR3 region has the DNA TGTGCCAGCAGTATACGGGAAAATGAGCAGTTCTTC. Encoded protein: CASSIRENEQFF.

This sequence joins TRBV20-1 and TRBJ2-7, with D hard to call. Trimming left V 5 bases short and J 5 bases short, with 7 bases between. The CDR3 covers 10 residues. Germline V gene sequence: CDR1 DFQATT, CDR2 SNEGSKA (reference sequence). The CDR3 loop reads CSASEDEQYF. The CDR3 DNA sequence: TGCAGTGCTTCTGAGGACGAGCAGTACTTC.

The chain has TRBV4-1 and TRBJ1-1; a possible D gene is TRBD1 (5 bases). CDR3 size: 19 residues. The germline CDR1 and CDR2 sequences are MGHRA and YSYEKL. The V end was cut by 0 bases, the J end by 0 bases, with 20 bases between. The CDR3 loop reads CASSQDRGYGWDLNTEAFF. CDR3 DNA: TGCGCCAGCAGCCAAGATCGGGGGTACGGTTGGGACTTGAACACTGAAGCTTTCTTT.

This clone occurred a few times. The chain has TRBV7-6 and TRBJ1-1; D might be TRBD1 (6 bases). CDR1 is SGHVS, CDR2 FNYEAQ, per germline. V dropped 1 base and J dropped 2 bases, with 14 bases sitting between them. The CDR3 is 16 residues long. CDR3 bases: TGTGCCAGCAGCTTAGGATCCGACAGGAGAAACACTGAAGCTTTCTTT. Its translation: CASSLGSDRRNTEAFF.

The chain combines TRBV30 with TRBJ1-6, with a weak D call TRBD1 (5 bases). Trimming pared 2 bases from V and 7 bases from J, leaving 21 bases between. The CDR3 is 17 amino acids. Germline CDR1 is GTSNPN and CDR2 is SVGIG (reference sequence). The CDR3 is CAWSRGHATVRNSPLHF. The CDR3 nucleotides are TGTGCCTGGAGTCGTGGACACGCCACTGTGAGAAATTCACCCCTCCACTTT.